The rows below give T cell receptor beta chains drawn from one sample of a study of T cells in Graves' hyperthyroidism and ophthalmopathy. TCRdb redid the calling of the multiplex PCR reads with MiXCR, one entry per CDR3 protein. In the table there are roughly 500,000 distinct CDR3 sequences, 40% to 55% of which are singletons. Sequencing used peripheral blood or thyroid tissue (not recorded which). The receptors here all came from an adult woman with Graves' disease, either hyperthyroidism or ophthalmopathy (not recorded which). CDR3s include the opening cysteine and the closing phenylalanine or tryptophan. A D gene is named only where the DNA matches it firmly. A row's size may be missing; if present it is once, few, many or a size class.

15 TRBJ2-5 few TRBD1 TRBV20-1 TGCAGTGCCCTCGAGGGACAGGGGGCGTCAGAGACCCAGTACTTC CSALEGQGASETQYF
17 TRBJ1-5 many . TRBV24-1 TGTGCCACCAGTGATTTCTTGTCAGGGGAGCGCAATCAGCCCCAGCATTTT CATSDFLSGERNQPQHF
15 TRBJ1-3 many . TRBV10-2 TGCGCCAGCAGTCTAGGGACAAGAACTGGAAACACCATATATTTT CASSLGTRTGNTIYF
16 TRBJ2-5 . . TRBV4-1 TGCGCCAGCAGCCAACCGACAGGGAGGGGCCGGGAGACCCAGTACTTC CASSQPTGRGRETQYF
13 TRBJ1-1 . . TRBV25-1 TGTGCCAGACTAGGGACGGTGAACACTGAAGCTTTCTTT CARLGTVNTEAFF
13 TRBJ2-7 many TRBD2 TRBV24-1 TGTGCCACCAGTGATGGGAGGGGTCGGGAGCAGTACTTC CATSDGRGREQYF
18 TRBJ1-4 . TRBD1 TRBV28 TGTGCCAGCAGTTCTTGGACAGGGGCCATTAGATCTAATGAAAAACTGTTTTTT CASSSWTGAIRSNEKLFF
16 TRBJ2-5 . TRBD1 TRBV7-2 TGTGCCAGCAGCCCAACGACAGGGCCGCCCAGTGAGACCCAGTACTTC CASSPTTGPPSETQYF
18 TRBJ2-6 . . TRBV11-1 TGCGCCAGCAGCCTCGGGGGAGACAGGACTGCTGGGGCCAACGTCCTGACTTTC CASSLGGDRTAGANVLTF
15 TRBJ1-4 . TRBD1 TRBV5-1 TGCGCCAGCAGCTCCATGGGACAGGTTGGAGAAAAACTGTTTTTT CASSSMGQVGEKLFF
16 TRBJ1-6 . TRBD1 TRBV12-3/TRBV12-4 TGTGCCAGCAGTTTAATGGCAGGGGGCAGTAGGTCACCCCTCCACTTT CASSLMAGGSRSPLHF
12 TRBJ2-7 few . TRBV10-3 TGTGCCACCTCGGAGGGCTCCTACGAGCAGTACTTC CATSEGSYEQYF
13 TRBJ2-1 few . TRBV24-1 TGTGCCACCAGTGCGGAACTTAACAATGAGCAGTTCTTC CATSAELNNEQFF
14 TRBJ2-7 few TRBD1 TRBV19 TGTGCCAGTAGCCCGGGACAGGCTGCCTACGAGCAGTACTTC CASSPGQAAYEQYF
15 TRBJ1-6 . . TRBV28 TGTGCCAGCAGTCTTATCCCTGACTTTGATTCACCCCTCCACTTT CASSLIPDFDSPLHF
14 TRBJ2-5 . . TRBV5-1 TGCGCCAGCAGCTTCCCCTCAACCCAAGAGACCCAGTACTTC CASSFPSTQETQYF
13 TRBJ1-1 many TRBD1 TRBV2 TGTGCCAGCAACAACAGGGGGAACACTGAAGCTTTCTTT CASNNRGNTEAFF
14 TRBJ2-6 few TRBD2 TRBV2 TGTGCCAGCAGCGGCGGGGGTGGGGCCAACGTCCTGACTTTC CASSGGGGANVLTF